The 19 T cell receptor beta chains below come from one sample, sequenced in a study of T-cell memory formation after mild COVID-19. TCRdb re-called the 5' RACE reads with MiXCR, one entry per CDR3 protein. The sample consists of roughly 150,000 distinct CDR3 sequences, 20% to 25% of them appearing once. Sequencing was performed on PBMCs or a T cell subset sorted from them (not recorded which). The receptors were sampled from an adult woman who had mild COVID-19 (a few samples of this study predate the infection). Cell type and time point are not known.

The chain has TRBV7-6 and TRBJ1-4; TRBD1 matches at 7 bases. J gave up 2 bases and V 5 bases, and 5 bases lay outside the gene matches. The germline V gene has CDR1 SGHVS and CDR2 FNYEAQ. This CDR3 has 15 amino acids. CDR3 nucleotides: TGTGCCAGCAGCCAAGGGGGCGGGACTAATGAAAAACTGTTTTTT. Translation gives CASSQGGGTNEKLFF. Combining the CDR3 with reference TRBV7-6 and TRBJ1-4 gives the whole variable domain GAGVSQSPRYKVTKRGQDVALRCDPISGHVSLYWYRQALGQGPEFLTYFNYEAQQDKSGLPNDRFSAERPEGSISTLTIQRTEQRDSAMYRCASSQGGGTNEKLFFGSGTQLSVL.

This rearrangement joins TRBV7-9 to TRBJ1-1; D possibly corresponds to TRBD1 (6 bases). Trimming left V 6 bases short and J 6 bases short, with 11 bases between. CDR1 and CDR2 (germline): SEHNR, FQNEAQ (reference sequence). This CDR3 is 12 amino acids long. DNA of the CDR3: TGTGCCAGCAGTTCCCGACAGGCTGAAGCTTTCTTT. This sequence encodes CASSSRQAEAFF.

The J gene is TRBJ1-2, the V gene TRBV19; 9 positions match TRBD1. The CDR3 is 15 amino acids. V gave up 6 bases and J gave up 4 bases; unmatched junction bases: 9. CDR1 and CDR2 from the germline V gene are LNHDA and SQIVND (reference sequence). CDR3 sequence reads: CASSATGTGSYGYTF. CDR3 nucleotides: TGTGCCAGTAGCGCTACCGGGACAGGGAGCTATGGCTACACCTTC.

In its sample, this clonotype was seen a few times. The genes are TRBV6-5 and TRBJ1-1; D is ambiguous. Germline values: CDR1 MNHEY, CDR2 SVGAGI. V dropped 0 bases and J dropped 4 bases, with 6 bases sitting between them. The CDR3 covers 13 residues. CDR3 sequence reads: CASSYSKSTEAFF. DNA for the CDR3: TGTGCCAGCAGTTACTCGAAGAGCACTGAAGCTTTCTTT.

This clonotype was detected only once. The rearrangement joins TRBV20-1 to TRBJ2-1; TRBD2 aligns across 7 bases. J was trimmed by 0 bases and V by 8 bases; bases with no gene match: 4. The CDR3 loop spans 13 amino acids. Per the germline V gene, CDR1 is DFQATT and CDR2 is SNEGSKA (reference sequence). The CDR3, as DNA: TGCAGTAGAGCGGGGAACTCCTACAATGAGCAGTTCTTC. Translation gives CSRAGNSYNEQFF.

This clonotype was detected a few times. This rearrangement joins TRBV6-6 to TRBJ2-2, with D maybe TRBD2 (5 bases). Germline V lookup: CDR1 MNHNY, CDR2 SVGAGI (reference sequence). Trimming took 7 bases from V and 5 from J, leaving 14 bases between them. The CDR3 covers 14 residues. The chain's CDR3 is CASTRTTGTGELFF. In DNA, the CDR3 is TGTGCCAGCACGCGGACCACGGGGACCGGGGAGCTGTTTTTT.

The chain recombines TRBV15 with TRBJ2-1; the match to TRBD1 covers 10 bases. Germline loops: CDR1 LNHNV, CDR2 YYDKDF (reference sequence). This CDR3 contains 21 residues. V gave up 8 bases and J gave up 0 bases; unmatched junction bases: 22. CDR3 protein: CATRRGGTGANHPRSYNEQFF. The CDR3 DNA reads as TGTGCCACCCGTCGGGGAGGGACAGGGGCGAACCATCCCCGCTCCTACAATGAGCAGTTCTTC.

The table lists this clonotype with a few counts. The CDR3 region is CATSGATRPGNEQFF. CDR3 coding DNA: TGTGCCACCAGCGGGGCCACCAGACCCGGCAATGAGCAGTTCTTC. V usage is TRBV15 and J usage is TRBJ2-1; TRBD1 is a possible D gene (5 bases). Trimming took off 5 bases at V and 6 bases at J, with 17 bases between the two ends. The CDR3 covers 15 residues. Germline loops: CDR1 LNHNV, CDR2 YYDKDF (reference sequence).

This clonotype came up a few times. This rearrangement joins TRBV24-1 to TRBJ1-1; perhaps TRBD1 as D (6 bases). Trimming removed 7 bases at V and 8 bases at J, with 13 bases between. The V gene's germline CDR1 is KGHDR and CDR2 SFDVKD. The CDR3 covers 12 residues. The CDR3 DNA sequence: TGTGCCACCAGCGCCTGGGGGGGCGAAGCTTTCTTT. Its protein is CATSAWGGEAFF.

V and J are TRBV7-9 and TRBJ1-5, with D unresolved. Germline CDR1 is SEHNR and CDR2 is FQNEAQ (reference sequence). The V end lost 1 base, the J end lost 5 bases, and 3 bases lay between the germline ends. The CDR3 has 12 amino acids. This chain's CDR3 is CASSLGYQPQHF. As DNA, the CDR3 is TGTGCCAGCAGCTTAGGGTATCAGCCCCAGCATTTT.

This clonotype was observed a handful of times. Written as DNA, the CDR3 is TGTGCCAGCAGCCCTAAGGGGGGCGCGAACACCGGGGAGCTGTTTTTT. It translates to CASSPKGGANTGELFF. The rearrangement uses TRBV6-5 and TRBJ2-2, with D perhaps TRBD1 or TRBD2 (6 bases each). Germline values: CDR1 MNHEY, CDR2 SVGAGI. The V gene lost 6 bases and the J gene lost 0 bases, with 14 bases spanning the gap. The CDR3 sequence is 16 residues long.

The chain uses TRBV6-5 and TRBJ1-6; D gene unclear. CDR3 length: 14 residues. Deletions cut 2 bases from V and 3 bases from J, with 5 bases between. The germline gives CDR1 MNHEY, CDR2 SVGAGI. Written as DNA, the CDR3 is TGTGCCAGCAGTTACAGGGTCTATAATTCACCCCTCCACTTT. Translated, it gives CASSYRVYNSPLHF.

For the CDR3, the DNA is TGTGCCAGCAGTGACCGACAGGGTGGCAATGAGCAGTTCTTC. This codes for CASSDRQGGNEQFF. J is TRBJ2-1 and V is TRBV6-5, with 7 bases lining up with TRBD1. V gave up 5 bases and J gave up 6 bases; unmatched junction bases: 7. This CDR3 is built from 14 residues. The germline V gene encodes CDR1 MNHEY and CDR2 SVGAGI.

The gene calls are TRBV2 and TRBJ2-7; TRBD2 matches at 9 bases. Losses at the gene ends were 6 bases for V and 3 bases for J; bases not matched to a gene: 9. This CDR3 spans 15 amino acids. Germline V CDR1 and CDR2: SNHLY, FYNNEI. The CDR3 sequence: CASRYSGSFFYEQYF. CDR3 DNA: TGTGCCAGCAGATATAGCGGGAGTTTCTTCTACGAGCAGTACTTC.

This clonotype was seen more than once but under ten times. The gene calls are TRBV24-1 and TRBJ1-5; D gene unclear. Trimming shortened V by 7 bases and J by 2 bases, and 14 bases separated the two germline ends. Germline loops: CDR1 KGHDR, CDR2 SFDVKD. The length of the CDR3 is 15 residues. The CDR3: CATSGASGGNQPQHF. The CDR3 DNA is TGTGCCACCAGCGGCGCGTCCGGGGGCAATCAGCCCCAGCATTTT.

This clonotype was counted between two and nine times. The chain has TRBV6-6 and TRBJ2-7; 7 bases match TRBD1. Germline V gene sequence: CDR1 MNHNY, CDR2 SVGAGI (reference sequence). The CDR3 is 17 amino acids. Germline trimming cut 5 bases from V and 1 base from J; bases unmatched to any gene: 14. CDR3 residues: CASSQNSRGQPSYEQYF. The CDR3, as DNA: TGTGCCAGCAGTCAGAACTCAAGGGGACAGCCATCCTACGAGCAGTACTTC.

As to this clonotype: One end of the junction fails to match germline, which may point to a read error. The chain links TRBV12-3 or TRBV12-4 to TRBJ2-1, with a weak D call TRBD2 (5 bases). The CDR3 spans 12 residues. Here the CDR3 DNA reads TGTGCCAGCAGTGACGGGGTGTATGAGAAGTTCTTC. The encoded protein is CASSDGVYEKFF.

This clonotype came up a few times. The rearrangement joins TRBV12-3 or TRBV12-4 to TRBJ2-1, with D uncertain. Trimming shortened V by 1 base and J by 7 bases, and 14 bases separated the two germline ends. This CDR3 region has 15 residues. Written as DNA, the CDR3 is TGTGCCAGCAGTTTAGATCGTATGGTTGGGAATGAGCAGTTCTTC. Translating gives CASSLDRMVGNEQFF.

The genes are TRBV7-8 and TRBJ2-3, with TRBD1 matching over 7 bases. Per the germline V gene, CDR1 is SGHVS and CDR2 is FQNEAQ. Unmatched junction bases numbered 5, after V lost 1 base and J lost 4 bases. The CDR3 has 15 residues. The CDR3 DNA is TGTGCCAGCAGCTTAGACAGGGGCTTTTCAGATACGCAGTATTTT. This encodes CASSLDRGFSDTQYF.